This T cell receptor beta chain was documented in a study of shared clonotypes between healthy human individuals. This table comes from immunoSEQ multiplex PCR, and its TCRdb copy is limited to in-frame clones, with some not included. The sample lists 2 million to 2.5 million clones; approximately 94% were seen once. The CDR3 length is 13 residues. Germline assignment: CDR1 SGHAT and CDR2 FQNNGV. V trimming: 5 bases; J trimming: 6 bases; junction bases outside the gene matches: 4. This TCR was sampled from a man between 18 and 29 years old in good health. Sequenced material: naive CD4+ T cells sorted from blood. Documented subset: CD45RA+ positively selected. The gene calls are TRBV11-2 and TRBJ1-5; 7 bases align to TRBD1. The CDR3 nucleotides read TGTGCCAGCAGCCAGACAGGGTTTCAGCCCCAGCATTTT. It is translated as CASSQTGFQPQHF.